These 25 T cell receptor beta chains came from one sample sequenced in a study of T-cell reconstitution after alpha-beta-depleted transplantation in children. Preparation of the TCRbeta library was carried out with unique molecular identifiers. TCRdb reprocessed the PCR reads with MiXCR, giving one entry per CDR3 protein. The sample holds about 980,000 distinct CDR3 sequences, roughly 29% seen once. Sequencing was performed on PBMCs, mostly from graft donor cells, taken 360 days after TCRalphabeta/CD19-depleted stem cell transplant. These receptors were taken from a boy under two years old who had a stem cell transplant for SCID, so the T cells may come from the graft donor.

This rearrangement joins TRBV6-5 to TRBJ2-3; tentative D call: TRBD2 (6 bases). V was trimmed by 0 bases and J by 3 bases, leaving 10 bases between them. There are 15 residues in the CDR3. CDR1 MNHEY and CDR2 SVGAGI come from the germline V gene. The CDR3 DNA follows: TGTGCCAGCAGTTACTCGCGCCTAGCGACAGATACGCAGTATTTT. Protein: CASSYSRLATDTQYF.

This clonotype was seen only a few times. The J gene is TRBJ2-7, the V gene TRBV7-6; D is possibly TRBD2 (6 bases). The V gene's germline CDR1 is SGHVS and CDR2 FNYEAQ. Deletions cut 1 base from V and 4 bases from J, with 14 bases between. The CDR3 has 15 residues. CDR3: CASSLDGGLDYEQYF. Written as DNA, the CDR3 is TGTGCCAGCAGCTTAGATGGGGGGTTAGATTACGAGCAGTACTTC.

The chain employs TRBV28 and TRBJ1-6; the D is unclear. The CDR3 spans 17 residues. Trimming removed 1 base at V and 0 bases at J, with 10 bases between. Germline values: CDR1 MDHEN, CDR2 SYDVKM. CDR3 bases: TGTGCCAGCAGTTTATTCGCGCGCTTCTCCTATAATTCACCCCTCCACTTT. As protein: CASSLFARFSYNSPLHF.

The chain carries TRBV24-1 and TRBJ2-1; 7 bases are shared with TRBD2. V was pared by 3 bases and J by 15 bases, with 7 bases of the junction left unmatched. Germline CDR1 is KGHDR and CDR2 is SFDVKD. This CDR3 is built from 12 residues. CDR3 DNA sequence: TGTGCCACCAGTGATCCCGGGACTACGCTGTTCTTC. Translated, it gives CATSDPGTTLFF.

The chain has TRBV5-1 and TRBJ1-1; 9 nucleotides line up with TRBD1. The germline CDR1 and CDR2 sequences are SGHRS and YFSETQ. Trimming removed 3 bases from V and 0 bases from J; junction bases left unmatched: 9. This CDR3 is 17 amino acids long. The CDR3 loop reads CASSSRQGEPLNTEAFF. The CDR3 DNA follows: TGCGCCAGCAGCTCAAGACAGGGGGAGCCTTTGAACACTGAAGCTTTCTTT.

The rearrangement uses TRBV27 and TRBJ1-1; D uncertain. The CDR3 sequence is 14 residues long. CDR1 and CDR2 from the germline V gene are MNHEY and SMNVEV (reference sequence). Trimming took off 6 bases at V and 1 base at J, with 12 bases between the two ends. The CDR3 reads CASSGGGRNTEAFF. CDR3 nucleotide sequence: TGTGCCAGCAGCGGCGGTGGGAGGAACACTGAAGCTTTCTTT.

This clonotype has only a few counts. The chain has TRBV7-6 and TRBJ2-5; 7 bases agree with TRBD2. This CDR3 comprises 15 residues. Per the germline V gene, CDR1 is SGHVS and CDR2 is FNYEAQ. V was pared by 3 bases and J by 1 base, with 5 bases of the junction left unmatched. CDR3 DNA sequence: TGTGCCAGCAGCTTGAAAAGGGAGGGCCAAGAGACCCAGTACTTC. Translated, it gives CASSLKREGQETQYF.

This clonotype was counted between two and nine times. The chain employs TRBV12-3 or TRBV12-4 and TRBJ2-2; D is perhaps TRBD1 or TRBD2 (5 bases each). The CDR3 totals 14 residues. The V end lost 3 bases, the J end lost 5 bases, and 10 bases lay between the germline ends. In DNA, the CDR3 is TGTGCCAGCAGTTTCCGGGGCTGGACCGGGGAGCTGTTTTTT. Residues: CASSFRGWTGELFF.

This clonotype was observed a handful of times. V gene TRBV6-5 combines with J gene TRBJ2-1; D is ambiguous. The ends were cut back, 4 bases at V and 6 bases at J, with 10 bases in the middle. This CDR3 comprises 13 residues. Germline CDR1 and CDR2: MNHEY and SVGAGI. The CDR3 protein is CASSLYEANEQFF. CDR3 DNA: TGTGCCAGCAGTTTATACGAAGCCAATGAGCAGTTCTTC.

Details on this clonotype: One end of the junction fails to match germline, which may point to a read error. The chain couples TRBV7-9 to TRBJ2-7; TRBD1 might be the D (5 bases). The CDR3 runs to 12 residues. Germline V gene data show CDR1 as SEHNR and CDR2 as FQNEAQ (reference sequence). The CDR3 spells CASSLPQTERYF. DNA for the CDR3: TGTGCCAGCAGCTTGCCCCAGACAGAGCGGTACTTC.

This clonotype was seen a handful of times. The rearrangement links TRBV29-1 to TRBJ1-3; no clear D. Per the germline V gene, CDR1 is SQVTM and CDR2 is ANQGSEA. Trimming shortened V by 4 bases and J by 4 bases, and 11 bases separated the two germline ends. The CDR3 spans 13 residues. The CDR3 loop is CSVGGSQGNTIYF. The CDR3 DNA is TGCAGCGTTGGTGGCAGCCAAGGAAACACCATATATTTT.

The rearrangement joins TRBV11-2 to TRBJ2-3; maybe TRBD2 (6 bases). CDR1 is SGHAT, CDR2 FQNNGV, per germline. The CDR3 has 16 residues. V was pared by 3 bases and J by 2 bases, with 15 bases between. CDR3 coding DNA: TGTGCCAGCAGCTTTTCTGGCGGGGTATTCACAGATACGCAGTATTTT. Translated: CASSFSGGVFTDTQYF.

This clonotype was seen only a few times. The rearrangement uses TRBV5-1 and TRBJ2-2, with 9 bases that match TRBD1. The CDR3 is 16 residues long. The V segment lost 6 bases and the J segment 4 bases; nucleotides outside the gene matches: 10. Looked up from germline, CDR1 is SGHRS and CDR2 is YFSETQ. The CDR3 DNA sequence: TGCGCCAGCACCCCCGCACAGGACAGGGGCACCGGGGAGCTGTTTTTT. It encodes CASTPAQDRGTGELFF.

The chain recombines TRBV10-3 with TRBJ2-1, with 9 bases fitting TRBD2. Per germline, CDR1 ENHRY and CDR2 SYGVKD. Trimming took 3 bases from V and 4 from J; bases not matched to a gene: 10. The CDR3 is made up of 17 amino acids. The CDR3 reads CAISDAQRGAQYNEQFF. The CDR3 DNA sequence: TGTGCCATCAGTGACGCCCAGCGGGGGGCCCAATACAATGAGCAGTTCTTC.

This clonotype has just a few counts. The chain recombines TRBV2 with TRBJ1-4; 7 nucleotides agree with TRBD1. V was clipped by 6 bases and J by 8 bases; unmatched bases: 12. The CDR3 is made up of 15 amino acids. The germline gives CDR1 SNHLY, CDR2 FYNNEI. The chain's CDR3 is CASRTHRGFGEKLFF. The CDR3 DNA sequence: TGTGCCAGCAGGACACACAGGGGATTCGGAGAAAAACTGTTTTTT.

V usage is TRBV7-9 and J usage is TRBJ2-3; TRBD2 matches at 7 bases. The V and J ends lost 2 bases and 1 base, in that order; junction bases with no gene match: 3. The CDR3 runs to 15 residues. Germline CDR1 reads SEHNR; CDR2 reads FQNEAQ (reference sequence). The CDR3 region is CASSLPAGGTDTQYF. The CDR3 nucleotides are TGTGCCAGCAGCTTACCGGCGGGGGGCACAGATACGCAGTATTTT.

The rearrangement joins TRBV7-9 to TRBJ2-5, with unresolved D. This CDR3 spans 14 amino acids. Germline V gene data show CDR1 as SEHNR and CDR2 as FQNEAQ (reference sequence). The V end lost 5 bases, the J end lost 1 base, and 11 bases lay between the germline ends. This CDR3 is CASSLRRSQETQYF. The CDR3 nucleotides read TGTGCCAGCAGCCTAAGGCGGAGCCAAGAGACCCAGTACTTC. Using reference TRBV7-9 and TRBJ2-5 for the parts outside the CDR3, the full variable domain is DTGVSQNPRHKITKRGQNVTFRCDPISEHNRLYWYRQTLGQGPEFLTYFQNEAQLEKSRLLSDRFSAERPKGSFSTLEIQRTEQGDSAMYLCASSLRRSQETQYFGPGTRLLVL.

The chain combines TRBV9 with TRBJ2-3; the D call may be TRBD1 or TRBD2 (5 bases each). The CDR3 covers 15 residues. V was shortened by 1 base and J by 0 bases, with 9 bases between the two germline ends. From germline, CDR1 is SGDLS and CDR2 YYNGEE. The CDR3 nucleotides are TGTGCCAGCAGCGTATCGAGGGGTAGCACAGATACGCAGTATTTT. Protein: CASSVSRGSTDTQYF.

V and J are TRBV18 and TRBJ2-1; 7 positions match TRBD2. The CDR3 is made up of 15 amino acids. V was pared by 3 bases and J by 4 bases, with 6 bases of the junction left unmatched. Germline CDR1 KGHSH, CDR2 LQKENI. CDR3 residues: CASSPILSGYNEQFF. DNA for the CDR3: TGTGCCAGCTCACCGATCCTTAGCGGGTACAATGAGCAGTTCTTC.

The rearrangement joins TRBV2 to TRBJ2-1; TRBD2 aligns across 8 bases. Germline values: CDR1 SNHLY, CDR2 FYNNEI. CDR3 length equals 19 residues. With 6 bases clipped from V and 2 bases from J, the junction kept 18 bases outside the gene matches. CDR3 DNA sequence: TGTGCCAGCAGCCGGCCAGCGGGGGTCACGCAACGACCCTACAATGAGCAGTTCTTC. It specifies CASSRPAGVTQRPYNEQFF.

This clonotype was seen more than once but under ten times. The chain recombines TRBV2 with TRBJ1-1; possible D gene TRBD1, 6 bases. This CDR3 has 14 amino acids. CDR1 SNHLY and CDR2 FYNNEI come from the germline V gene. The V end lost 9 bases, the J end lost 6 bases, and 20 bases lay between the germline ends. CDR3 bases: TGTGCCAGAGGGGGGCCAGGGGAGATGGCTGAAGCTTTCTTT. Its translation is CARGGPGEMAEAFF.

V usage is TRBV18 and J usage is TRBJ1-5, with 7 nucleotides matching TRBD1. Germline-derived CDR1 and CDR2 are KGHSH and LQKENI. The CDR3 covers 16 residues. Losses at the gene ends were 3 bases for V and 4 bases for J; bases not matched to a gene: 9. CDR3 region: CASSPLNEGANQPQHF. The CDR3 nucleotides read TGTGCCAGCTCACCCCTCAACGAGGGGGCGAATCAGCCCCAGCATTTT.

This clonotype appeared once. The CDR3 DNA reads TGTGCCACCGCAGTAGAAGGACTCAGCTCCTACGAGCAGTACTTC. The encoded protein is CATAVEGLSSYEQYF. The chain recombines TRBV2 with TRBJ2-7; D may be TRBD2 (5 bases). The germline CDR1 and CDR2 sequences are SNHLY and FYNNEI. CDR3 length equals 15 residues. V shed 10 bases and J shed 0 bases, with 19 bases lying between them. The complete variable domain, with remaining parts taken from reference TRBV2 and TRBJ2-7, reads EPEVTQTPSHQVTQMGQEVILRCVPISNHLYFYWYRQILGQKVEFLVSFYNNEISEKSEIFDDQFSVERPDGSNFTLKIRSTKLEDSAMYFCATAVEGLSSYEQYFGPGTRLTVT.

The rearrangement joins TRBV4-1 to TRBJ2-1; a possible D gene is TRBD1 (6 bases). This CDR3 contains 17 residues. Germline loops: CDR1 MGHRA, CDR2 YSYEKL. The V end lost 1 base, the J end lost 2 bases, and 15 bases lay between the germline ends. CDR3 sequence reads: CASSQGIIQGPYNEQFF. The CDR3 DNA reads as TGCGCCAGCAGCCAAGGCATTATCCAGGGGCCCTACAATGAGCAGTTCTTC.

The rearrangement uses TRBV19 and TRBJ2-1; perhaps TRBD2 as D (6 bases). Germline V gene data show CDR1 as LNHDA and CDR2 as SQIVND (reference sequence). This CDR3 region has 13 residues. Trimming removed 7 bases at V and 4 bases at J, with 11 bases between. The CDR3 spells CASTAGRYNEQFF. DNA for the CDR3: TGTGCCAGTACTGCGGGGCGGTACAATGAGCAGTTCTTC.